This TCR beta chain was profiled in a study of blood T cells in healthy people across ages. Study outcomes and limitations: Per million T cells, TCR beta diversity dropped about linearly as age rose.

V dropped 5 bases and J dropped 4 bases, with 19 bases sitting between them. This CDR3 contains 15 residues. Looked up from germline, CDR1 is SQVTM and CDR2 is ANQGSEA. For the second PCR, which ran for roughly 7 to 11 cycles, a sample-barcoded 5' primer and a J-beta primer mix were used. A minimum of 2.5 million CDR3-containing paired-end reads was obtained for each sample. MiXCR, run by TCRdb on the 5' RACE reads, gives a single entry per CDR3 protein. Here the sample spans 850,000 or so distinct CDR3 sequences, 29% being singletons. In this sample, this clonotype turned up many times. Its antigen remains unknown.

Specimen: blood. This chain connects TRBV29-1 to TRBJ2-3; no definite D call. This clonotype was obtained from a woman aged 80 or over in good health. The DNA for the CDR3 is TGCAGCGTTAACCCAGCCGGGCCCAGCGCAGATACGCAGTATTTT. This translates into CSVNPAGPSADTQYF.